The clone carrying this T cell receptor (beta chain) was detected many times. Antigen: not known. Trimming removed 2 bases from V and 9 bases from J, with 12 bases in between. CDR3 length equals 13 residues. Germline CDR1 is PRHDT and CDR2 is FYEKMQ (reference sequence). The data were taken from a study of T-cell memory formation after mild COVID-19. Overall study results and limits: What remained unconfirmed was the SARS-CoV-2 specificity of second-wave clones peaking on day 37. Pre-infection memory showed some responding clones, and this suggested that cross-reactive memory joined. Contracting CD4+ clones sat mainly in CM and EM; CD8+ in EMRA.

TCRdb re-called the 5' RACE reads through MiXCR, storing one row per CDR3 protein. This table holds 150,000 or so distinct CDR3 sequences, more than 14% found once. Sequences were obtained from PBMCs or a T cell subset sorted from them (not recorded which). This receptor was taken from an adult woman who had mild COVID-19 (a few samples of this study predate the infection). Cell type and time point are not known. This chain connects TRBV13 to TRBJ2-3; possible D gene TRBD2, 5 bases. CDR3 nucleotides: TGTGCCAGCAGCTTAAGGTCGACTAAGACGCAGTATTTT. It encodes CASSLRSTKTQYF.